The 6 T cell receptor beta chains below all came from one sample that was sequenced in a study of blood T cell repertoires in COVID-19. Only in-frame clones appear in the TCRdb table, and some are missing; sequencing was by immunoSEQ multiplex PCR. The sample holds approximately 200,000 clones; around 82% are singletons and the top ten take roughly 10%. Material for sequencing was PBMCs or T cells enriched from blood (not recorded which). All receptors come from a man in his forties who had recovered from COVID-19.

The J gene is TRBJ2-5, the V gene TRBV7-3; 9 positions agree with TRBD1. The CDR3 spans 15 residues. V gave up 5 bases and J gave up 4 bases; unmatched junction bases: 8. Germline CDR1 is SGHTA and CDR2 is FQGTGA. The CDR3 here is CASSLSGTGIETQYF. As DNA, the CDR3 is TGTGCCAGCAGCCTCTCCGGGACAGGGATAGAGACCCAGTACTTC.

This clone was found a few times. The chain combines TRBV5-1 with TRBJ1-2, with TRBD1 matching 7 bases. This CDR3 comprises 14 residues. Germline V lookup: CDR1 SGHRS, CDR2 YFSETQ. With 4 bases clipped from V and 3 bases from J, the junction kept 6 bases outside the gene matches. CDR3 amino acids: CASSPGQPDYGYTF. In nucleotides, the CDR3 is TGCGCCAGCAGCCCGGGACAGCCTGACTATGGCTACACCTTC.

The chain combines TRBV3-1 (or the pseudogene TRBV3-2) with TRBJ2-3; D perhaps matches TRBD1 (5 bases). This CDR3 comprises 13 residues. Germline loops: CDR1 LGHDT, CDR2 YNNKEL (reference sequence). The V gene lost 6 bases and the J gene lost 2 bases, with 9 bases spanning the gap. The CDR3 is CASRGPITDTQYF. The DNA for the CDR3 is TGTGCCAGCAGGGGGCCGATCACAGATACGCAGTATTTT.

This chain uses TRBV2 with TRBJ1-5; D is ambiguous. The CDR3 has 14 residues. The germline V and J ends were trimmed by 4 bases and 5 bases, with 12 bases remaining between them. Per the germline V gene, CDR1 is SNHLY and CDR2 is FYNNEI. CDR3 sequence reads: CASSGGSRDQPQHF. In nucleotides, the CDR3 is TGTGCCAGCAGTGGAGGTTCTCGGGATCAGCCCCAGCATTTT.

Worth noting for this clone: Other nucleotide sequences in the sample specify the same CDR3. The CDR3 DNA reads as TGTGCCAGCAGTGGACAGGATAATTCACCCCTCCACTTT. Translated, it gives CASSGQDNSPLHF. The chain joins TRBV25-1 to TRBJ1-6, with D tentatively TRBD1 (6 bases). V was cut by 4 bases and J by 5 bases, with 6 bases left in between. The germline gives CDR1 MGHDK, CDR2 SYGVNS. The CDR3 runs to 13 residues.

V and J are TRBV2 and TRBJ1-1, with 9 positions matching TRBD1. CDR3 size: 12 residues. The germline CDR1 and CDR2 sequences are SNHLY and FYNNEI. The V gene end was trimmed by 11 bases and the J gene end by 6 bases; junction bases not matched to a gene: 7. The CDR3 is CASRDRESEAFF. CDR3 in DNA: TGTGCCTCCCGGGACAGGGAATCTGAAGCTTTCTTT.